The 24 T cell receptor beta chains given below trace back to one sample, sequenced in a study of radiation and T cells in renal cell carcinoma. Data came from immunoSEQ multiplex PCR; TCRdb stores just in-frame clones and leaves some out. The table records just over 150,000 clones, roughly 87% of them present only once. Time point specified: blood 2 weeks post-SBRT. Treatment described: 15 Gy SBRT to primary tumor, nephrectomy 4 weeks later. Sequenced material: blood, taken from a patient whose treatment included radiotherapy and nephrectomy. Receptor source: a woman between 45 and 60 years old with renal cell carcinoma.

The chain has TRBV18 and TRBJ1-2; D is unresolved. Germline V gene sequence: CDR1 KGHSH, CDR2 LQKENI. V lost 2 bases and J lost 4, with 17 bases in between. This CDR3 region has 16 residues. The CDR3 DNA reads as TGTGCCAGCTCACCAACAAGCGGGGATTCCATCTATGGCTACACCTTC. It is translated as CASSPTSGDSIYGYTF.

This clone was seen only a few times. For the CDR3, the DNA is TGTGCCAGTCGGGACAGGGAACATCAGCCCCAGCATTTT. Encoded protein: CASRDREHQPQHF. The rearrangement links TRBV19 to TRBJ1-5, with TRBD1 matching over 9 bases. From germline, CDR1 is LNHDA and CDR2 SQIVND (reference sequence). This CDR3 has 13 amino acids. J gave up 5 bases and V 8 bases, and 4 bases lay outside the gene matches. The entire variable domain, with the rest obtained from reference TRBV19 and TRBJ1-5, is as follows: DGGITQSPKYLFRKEGQNVTLSCEQNLNHDAMYWYRQDPGQGLRLIYYSQIVNDFQKGDIAEGYSVSREKKESFPLTVTSAQKNPTAFYLCASRDREHQPQHFGDGTRLSIL.

The rearrangement links TRBV7-3 to TRBJ2-1; D is ambiguous. The CDR3 length is 15 residues. V was cut by 0 bases and J by 6 bases, with 12 bases left in between. Per germline, CDR1 SGHTA and CDR2 FQGTGA. CDR3 protein: CASSLTASNFNEQFF. CDR3 bases: TGTGCCAGCAGCTTAACGGCAAGTAATTTCAATGAGCAGTTCTTC.

V is TRBV6-4 and J is TRBJ1-3; 7 nucleotides agree with TRBD1. The CDR3 is 17 residues long. V lost 4 bases, J lost 0 bases, and 9 bases stayed unmatched. The V gene's germline CDR1 is MRHNA and CDR2 SNTAGT. CDR3 residues: CASSGSTGLSSGNTIYF. DNA of the CDR3: TGTGCCAGCAGTGGATCGACAGGGCTTAGCTCTGGAAACACCATATATTTT.

This CDR3 reads CAISEGLAGFETQYF. CDR3 DNA: TGTGCCATCAGTGAGGGGTTAGCGGGGTTTGAGACCCAGTACTTC. This chain uses TRBV10-3 with TRBJ2-5; TRBD2 matches 8 bases. CDR3 size: 15 residues. V trimming: 2 bases; J trimming: 5 bases; junction bases outside the gene matches: 7. Germline-derived CDR1 and CDR2 are ENHRY and SYGVKD.

This rearrangement joins TRBV19 to TRBJ2-5, with TRBD1 matching 7 bases. V was pared by 5 bases and J by 5 bases, with 5 bases of the junction left unmatched. The CDR3 contains 13 residues. CDR1 and CDR2 (germline): LNHDA, SQIVND (reference sequence). The CDR3 reads CASSVGGDETQYF. The CDR3 coding sequence is TGTGCCAGTAGTGTAGGGGGCGATGAGACCCAGTACTTC. Looking up the rest from reference TRBV19 and TRBJ2-5 gives the full variable domain: DGGITQSPKYLFRKEGQNVTLSCEQNLNHDAMYWYRQDPGQGLRLIYYSQIVNDFQKGDIAEGYSVSREKKESFPLTVTSAQKNPTAFYLCASSVGGDETQYFGPGTRLLVL.

V usage is TRBV5-6 and J usage is TRBJ1-2; D is undetermined. Germline CDR1 and CDR2: SGHDT and YYEEEE. V shed 7 bases and J shed 4 bases, with 11 bases lying between them. This CDR3 is 12 amino acids long. Written as DNA, the CDR3 is TGTGCCAGCCGAGCGCGGAGCTATGGCTACACCTTC. This sequence encodes CASRARSYGYTF.

The gene calls are TRBV7-9 and TRBJ2-5; D gene unclear. Trimming took off 2 bases at V and 2 bases at J, with 12 bases between the two ends. The germline gives CDR1 SEHNR, CDR2 FQNEAQ (reference sequence). The CDR3 covers 15 residues. CDR3 sequence: CASSLMAGSQETQYF. CDR3 sequence (DNA): TGTGCCAGCAGCTTAATGGCAGGTTCTCAAGAGACCCAGTACTTC.

The chain has TRBV13 and TRBJ1-2; D not certain. In germline, CDR1 is PRHDT, CDR2 FYEKMQ (reference sequence). The CDR3 length is 14 residues. V lost 3 bases, J lost 4 bases, and 12 bases lay in between. This CDR3 is CASSLWSDFYGYTF. Here the CDR3 DNA reads TGTGCCAGCAGCTTGTGGTCGGACTTCTATGGCTACACCTTC.

This sequence joins TRBV5-1 and TRBJ2-5; 9 bases map to TRBD2. CDR3 length equals 12 residues. Germline assignment: CDR1 SGHRS and CDR2 YFSETQ. With V trimmed by 9 bases and J by 5 bases, 5 bases remained unmatched. In DNA, the CDR3 is TGCGCCACGCGGGGGGGATTGGAGACCCAGTACTTC. This encodes CATRGGLETQYF.

This clone was seen a few times. The chain employs TRBV6-1 and TRBJ2-1; TRBD1 is a possible D gene (6 bases). V was trimmed by 4 bases and J by 8 bases, leaving 12 bases between them. Germline loops: CDR1 MNHNS, CDR2 SASEGT. The CDR3 has 13 residues. CDR3 DNA sequence: TGTGCCAGCAGTGGCCACAGGGCATATGAGCAGTTCTTC. Amino acids: CASSGHRAYEQFF.

The chain joins TRBV9 to TRBJ1-3, with 9 bases that match TRBD1. This CDR3 is built from 14 residues. CDR1 is SGDLS and CDR2 is YYNGEE in the germline V gene. V was clipped by 7 bases and J by 1 base; unmatched bases: 3. The CDR3 DNA sequence: TGTGCCAGCGGACAGGGGTTTTCTGGAAACACCATATATTTT. Translating it yields CASGQGFSGNTIYF.

This clone was seen only once. The V call is TRBV9, the J call TRBJ2-2; TRBD1 matches 7 bases. Germline CDR1 SGDLS, CDR2 YYNGEE. The CDR3 has 15 amino acids. Trimming at V came to 4 bases and at J to 2 bases, leaving 5 bases not matched to a gene. CDR3 region: CASSHRQGNTGELFF. CDR3 DNA: TGTGCCAGCAGCCACCGACAGGGTAACACCGGGGAGCTGTTTTTT.

This chain connects TRBV18 to TRBJ2-1; D is unresolved. This CDR3 contains 12 residues. Germline CDR1 KGHSH, CDR2 LQKENI. Trimming removed 3 bases from V and 7 bases from J, with 7 bases in between. CDR3 nucleotide sequence: TGTGCCAGCTCACCCGGACCTAATGAGCAGTTCTTC. As protein: CASSPGPNEQFF.

This chain uses TRBV5-1 with TRBJ2-2; D unresolved. The CDR3 is 15 amino acids. The ends were cut back, 1 base at V and 3 bases at J, with 10 bases in the middle. Germline V lookup: CDR1 SGHRS, CDR2 YFSETQ. Here the CDR3 DNA reads TGCGCCAGCAGCTTGAACTGGCTATACACCGGGGAGCTGTTTTTT. This encodes CASSLNWLYTGELFF.

The rearrangement links TRBV6-5 to TRBJ1-4; D is uncertain. V gave up 2 bases and J gave up 7 bases, with 5 bases separating them. The CDR3 is 12 amino acids. Per the germline V gene, CDR1 is MNHEY and CDR2 is SVGAGI. The CDR3 DNA sequence: TGTGCCAGCAGTTACGGAGGTGAAAAACTGTTTTTT. Translation: CASSYGGEKLFF.

The chain has TRBV18 and TRBJ2-5; D gene uncertain. CDR1 KGHSH and CDR2 LQKENI come from the germline V gene. CDR3 length equals 13 residues. The V gene lost 2 bases and the J gene lost 2 bases, with 6 bases spanning the gap. The CDR3 here is CASSPGTQETQYF. The CDR3 DNA follows: TGTGCCAGCTCACCAGGCACTCAAGAGACCCAGTACTTC.

V is TRBV4-3 and J is TRBJ1-2; 10 bases line up with TRBD1. Germline loops: CDR1 LGHNA, CDR2 YSLEER. This CDR3 is 16 amino acids long. Germline trimming cut 3 bases from V and 8 bases from J; bases unmatched to any gene: 12. The CDR3 reads CASSQLLTGGYGGYTF. The CDR3 DNA reads TGCGCCAGCAGCCAGCTTTTGACAGGGGGCTATGGAGGCTACACCTTC.

This clone was counted once. J is TRBJ1-1 and V is TRBV7-9, with D possibly TRBD1 on 5 matching bases. CDR3 length: 15 amino acids. The germline V gene encodes CDR1 SEHNR and CDR2 FQNEAQ (reference sequence). With 1 base removed from V and 2 bases from J, the gap between germline ends came to 11 bases. The CDR3 DNA follows: TGTGCCAGCAGCTTAGACGGCAGGGCTAACACTGAAGCTTTCTTT. The encoded protein is CASSLDGRANTEAFF.

In its sample, this clone was seen a few times. The chain has TRBV10-3 and TRBJ1-1, with 10 positions matching TRBD1. With 2 bases clipped from V and 0 bases from J, the junction kept 6 bases outside the gene matches. Looked up from germline, CDR1 is ENHRY and CDR2 is SYGVKD. CDR3 size: 17 residues. CDR3 residues: CAISEGQGDRVNTEAFF. The CDR3 bases are TGTGCCATCAGTGAGGGACAGGGGGATCGAGTGAACACTGAAGCTTTCTTT.

This clone was seen only once. V and J are TRBV11-3 and TRBJ2-7; TRBD1 or TRBD2 may be the D gene (5 bases each). The CDR3 consists of 13 residues. Germline V gene lookup returns CDR1 SGHNT and CDR2 YENEEA. Between the trimmed V and J ends, which lost 5 bases and 5 bases, there was a span of 13 bases. In DNA form, the CDR3 reads TGTGCCAGCAGCCGGGACGGCCCCAACGAGCAGTACTTC. This translates into CASSRDGPNEQYF.

The CDR3 DNA reads TGTGCCAGCAGTGAGACGTGGCGCACTGAAGCTTTCTTT. It is translated as CASSETWRTEAFF. The rearrangement uses TRBV2 and TRBJ1-1; no definite D call. CDR3 length: 13 amino acids. The ends were cut back, 3 bases at V and 4 bases at J, with 9 bases in the middle. The V gene's germline CDR1 is SNHLY and CDR2 FYNNEI.

This sequence joins TRBV30 and TRBJ1-5; TRBD1 agrees at 7 bases. CDR1 and CDR2 (germline): GTSNPN, SVGIG (reference sequence). The CDR3 has 13 amino acids. V lost 1 base and J lost 6; bases outside the gene matches: 3. CDR3 nucleotide sequence: TGTGCCTGGAGTGGACAGGGCGGTCAGCCCCAGCATTTT. Translation gives CAWSGQGGQPQHF.

The CDR3 nucleotides read TGCGCCAACTTGGGGGGCCAGGGGAAAGGTAATAAATGGGAGCAGTACTTC. Its protein product is CANLGGQGKGNKWEQYF. V is TRBV23-1 and J is TRBJ2-7; TRBD1 or TRBD2 may be the D gene (6 bases each). TRBV23-1 is assigned to the ORF class and has an uncertain function. Trimming pared 10 bases from V and 7 bases from J, leaving 32 bases between. This CDR3 has 17 residues.